A selection of T cell receptor beta chains follows, all from one sample in a study of T cells in Graves' hyperthyroidism and ophthalmopathy. MiXCR, run by TCRdb on the multiplex PCR reads, gives a single entry per CDR3 protein. The sample holds hundreds of thousands of distinct CDR3 sequences, 38% seen once. The sample comprised blood. These receptors were obtained from a man between 18 and 35 years old with Graves' hyperthyroidism. Both conserved end residues are part of each CDR3. The D gene is left open where the match is weak. Clone size is given for some rows only: seen once, a few or many times, or a class if the clone is expanded.

V	J	D	size	CDR3	DNA
TRBV6-1	TRBJ2-5	-	few	CASSYYGDFETQYF	TGTGCCAGCAGTTACTATGGCGACTTCGAGACCCAGTACTTC
TRBV25-1	TRBJ2-5	TRBD2	once	CASQAGVGRETQYF	TGTGCCAGCCAAGCGGGAGTTGGTCGAGAGACCCAGTACTTC
TRBV10-3	TRBJ1-1	TRBD1	-	CAIIGQGAGNTEAFF	TGTGCCATCATTGGACAGGGGGCTGGGAACACTGAAGCTTTCTTT
TRBV29-1	TRBJ2-7	-	-	CSVVAGQPYEQYF	TGCAGCGTTGTAGCGGGACAGCCTTACGAGCAGTACTTC
TRBV7-9	TRBJ1-5	-	many	CASSLGGGQPQHF	TGTGCCAGCAGCTTGGGGGGAGGACAGCCCCAGCATTTT
TRBV6-1	TRBJ1-5	-	-	CASSEWGGGQPQHF	TGTGCCAGCAGTGAATGGGGAGGGGGTCAGCCCCAGCATTTT
TRBV20-1	TRBJ1-1	-	few	CSARALTQAKTEAFF	TGCAGTGCTAGAGCCTTAACACAGGCTAAGACTGAAGCTTTCTTT
TRBV10-3	TRBJ1-2	-	-	CAISVAGHFYGYTF	TGTGCCATCAGCGTAGCGGGACATTTCTATGGCTACACCTTC
TRBV5-1	TRBJ2-2	-	-	CASGLATNTGELFF	TGCGCCAGCGGGCTAGCGACGAACACCGGGGAGCTGTTTTTT
TRBV19	TRBJ2-7	-	many	CASTPTGSSYEQYF	TGTGCCAGTACTCCGACAGGTTCTTCCTACGAGCAGTACTTC
TRBV29-1	TRBJ2-2	-	many	CSVFVGTGELFF	TGCAGCGTTTTTGTCGGCACCGGGGAGCTGTTTTTT
TRBV29-1	TRBJ2-2	TRBD1	-	CSTGVGELFF	TGCAGCACAGGGGTCGGGGAGCTGTTTTTT
TRBV7-8	TRBJ1-4	-	-	CASSPWGGTNEKLFF	TGTGCCAGCAGTCCCTGGGGCGGAACTAATGAAAAACTGTTTTTT
TRBV20-1	TRBJ1-1	TRBD1	-	CRARGGTVNTEAFF	TGCAGAGCTAGAGGAGGGACAGTCAACACTGAAGCTTTCTTT
TRBV20-1	TRBJ2-7	-	-	CSARGTPSYEQYF	TGCAGTGCTAGGGGGACTCCTTCCTACGAGCAGTACTTC
TRBV5-1	TRBJ2-5	TRBD2	few	CASSSGLAGAAGETQYF	TGCGCCAGCAGCTCGGGACTAGCGGGGGCCGCTGGGGAGACCCAGTACTTC
TRBV29-1	TRBJ2-2	-	many	CSVEEANTGELFF	TGCAGCGTTGAAGAGGCGAACACCGGGGAGCTGTTTTTT
TRBV15	TRBJ2-7	-	many	CATSSLQGLSEQYF	TGTGCCACCAGCAGTTTACAGGGCTTAAGCGAGCAGTACTTC
TRBV7-9	TRBJ1-3	-	few	CASRAGPKGPDGNTIYF	TGTGCCAGCAGGGCCGGGCCGAAAGGGCCGGACGGGAACACCATATATTTT
TRBV20-1	TRBJ2-5	TRBD2	few	CSAPLAGASGTQYF	TGCAGTGCACCTCTAGCGGGGGCCTCCGGGACCCAGTACTTC
TRBV10-3	TRBJ2-5	TRBD2	once	CANLSAGGPGGETQYF	TGTGCCAATCTCTCAGCGGGAGGGCCAGGGGGAGAGACCCAGTACTTC
TRBV29-1	TRBJ2-2	TRBD1	few	CASSGTGAGELFF	TGTGCCTCCTCGGGGACAGGGGCCGGGGAGCTGTTTTTT
TRBV7-9	TRBJ1-2	-	-	CASSLGVENYGYTF	TGTGCCAGCAGCTTAGGCGTGGAGAACTATGGCTACACCTTC
TRBV6-5	TRBJ1-6	-	once	CAISYSGGLGRPLHF	TGTGCCATCAGTTACTCGGGAGGGTTGGGGCGACCCCTCCACTTT
TRBV29-1	TRBJ1-4	-	once	CSVGQGRFEKLFF	TGCAGCGTTGGACAAGGGAGGTTTGAAAAACTGTTTTTT
TRBV10-3	TRBJ1-3	-	many	CAIRTSGNTIYF	TGTGCCATCCGGACATCTGGAAACACCATATATTTT
TRBV19	TRBJ2-7	TRBD2	many	CASSSLGSGAYEQYF	TGTGCCAGTAGTTCACTGGGGAGCGGGGCCTACGAGCAGTACTTC
TRBV5-6	TRBJ1-2	TRBD1	-	CASGPGQVNYGYTF	TGTGCCAGCGGCCCTGGACAGGTCAACTATGGCTACACCTTC
TRBV19	TRBJ1-4	-	-	CASSSRLLPGAGNEKLFF	TGTGCCAGTAGTAGCCGCTTACTCCCAGGGGCGGGGAATGAAAAACTGTTTTTT
TRBV10-2	TRBJ2-3	-	-	CASTGTNIDTQYF	TGCGCCAGCACCGGGACCAATATCGATACGCAGTATTTT
TRBV7-3	TRBJ1-1	-	few	CASSTPGHTGAGKTEAFF	TGTGCCAGCAGCACCCCAGGCCATACGGGGGCAGGGAAGACTGAAGCTTTCTTT
TRBV6-5	TRBJ1-4	-	few	CASSYSAGTDEKLFF	TGTGCCAGCAGTTACTCAGCAGGGACGGATGAAAAACTGTTTTTT
TRBV6-1	TRBJ1-5	-	few	CASRRGESNQPQHF	TGTGCCAGCAGAAGGGGCGAAAGCAATCAGCCCCAGCATTTT
TRBV6-2/TRBV6-3	TRBJ1-6	-	-	CASSYLGDNSPLHF	TGTGCCAGCAGTTACTTGGGAGATAATTCACCCCTCCACTTT
TRBV7-9	TRBJ1-6	TRBD1	many	CASSLGGTANSPLHF	TGTGCCAGCAGCTTAGGTGGGACAGCAAATTCACCCCTCCACTTT
TRBV29-1	TRBJ1-1	TRBD1	many	CSVTGGMNTEAFF	TGCAGCGTTACAGGGGGAATGAACACTGAAGCTTTCTTT
TRBV7-2	TRBJ2-7	-	few	CASSPEPGHEQYF	TGTGCCAGCAGTCCCGAGCCCGGTCACGAGCAGTACTTC
TRBV12-3/TRBV12-4	TRBJ1-2	TRBD1	once	CVSSGGQGAIYGYTF	TGTGTCAGCAGCGGCGGACAGGGGGCTATCTATGGCTACACCTTC
TRBV6-5	TRBJ1-4	-	few	CASSHRAFNEKLFF	TGTGCCAGCAGTCACAGGGCCTTTAATGAAAAACTGTTTTTT
TRBV7-8	TRBJ1-1	-	few	CASSLGTGIMNTEAFF	TGTGCCAGCAGCTTAGGAACAGGGATCATGAACACTGAAGCTTTCTTT
TRBV20-1	TRBJ1-1	TRBD1	many	CSAVRQGRDTEAFF	TGCAGTGCTGTGCGACAGGGGCGGGACACTGAAGCTTTCTTT
TRBV29-1	TRBJ2-7	-	many	CSVESGDLYEQYF	TGCAGCGTTGAATCCGGGGACCTCTACGAGCAGTACTTC
TRBV12-3/TRBV12-4	TRBJ2-5	-	-	CASSLRGSLIETQYF	TGTGCCAGCAGTTTGCGAGGGAGTTTGATAGAGACCCAGTACTTC
TRBV12-3/TRBV12-4	TRBJ1-1	-	many	CASSLAMNTEAFF	TGTGCCAGCAGCTTAGCTATGAACACTGAAGCTTTCTTT
TRBV5-5	TRBJ2-5	-	many	CASSYWAETQYF	TGTGCCAGCAGCTATTGGGCAGAGACCCAGTACTTC
TRBV9	TRBJ2-3	-	-	CASSVAGTSTDTQYF	TGTGCCAGCAGCGTCGCCGGGACAAGCACAGATACGCAGTATTTT
TRBV7-9	TRBJ2-7	-	many	CASSPSGHYEQYF	TGTGCCAGCAGCCCCTCGGGACACTACGAGCAGTACTTC
TRBV7-6	TRBJ2-7	-	many	CASSRGAGGSYEQYF	TGTGCCAGCAGCCGAGGGGCTGGGGGTTCCTACGAGCAGTACTTC
TRBV6-5	TRBJ2-6	-	-	CASSYSPGANVLTF	TGTGCCAGCAGTTACTCCCCAGGGGCCAACGTCCTGACTTTC
TRBV7-2	TRBJ1-3	-	-	CASTPGGRDYGNTIYF	TGTGCCAGCACCCCGGGGGGCAGGGACTATGGAAACACCATATATTTT
TRBV29-1	TRBJ1-2	-	few	CSVEREVDYGYTF	TGCAGCGTTGAACGGGAGGTTGACTATGGCTACACCTTC
TRBV20-1	TRBJ1-5	-	-	CSARGHQNQPQHF	TGCAGTGCTAGGGGACATCAGAATCAGCCCCAGCATTTT
TRBV29-1	TRBJ2-7	TRBD1	-	CSVTVQGAEQYF	TGCAGCGTCACCGTACAGGGGGCCGAGCAGTACTTC
TRBV15	TRBJ1-1	-	once	CATSMRGGANTEAFF	TGTGCCACCAGCATGAGGGGAGGGGCGAACACTGAAGCTTTCTTT
TRBV16	TRBJ2-7	-	-	CASSRPGTGNGQYF	TGTGCCAGCAGCCGTCCCGGGACTGGGAACGGGCAGTACTTC
TRBV6-5	TRBJ1-2	-	-	CASSQDRIGYTF	TGTGCCAGCAGCCAGGACAGAATCGGCTACACCTTC